What follows are 2 T cell receptor beta chains derived from one specimen sequenced in a study of shared clonotypes between healthy human individuals. The repertoire was sequenced with immunoSEQ multiplex PCR; TCRdb's copy has only in-frame clones and lacks some. Of 2 million or so clones detected, roughly 96% appear once; the ten largest clones hold 0.1% to 0.15%. Input material: naive CD4+ T cells sorted from blood. Subset: CD45RA+ positively selected. All receptors come from a man aged 18 to 35 in good health.

The V and J genes are TRBV7-8 and TRBJ2-5, with 9 bases aligning to TRBD2. Trimming at V came to 3 bases and at J to 5 bases, leaving 7 bases not matched to a gene. Germline V gene sequence: CDR1 SGHVS, CDR2 FQNEAQ. CDR3 length: 15 amino acids. Here the CDR3 reads CASSFGGGERETQYF. The CDR3, as DNA: TGTGCCAGCAGCTTTGGCGGGGGGGAGCGCGAGACCCAGTACTTC.

The chain has TRBV10-1 and TRBJ2-3; either TRBD1 or TRBD2 may supply D (6 bases each). Germline values: CDR1 WNHNN, CDR2 SYGVQD (reference sequence). The CDR3 has 13 amino acids. Trimming shortened V by 5 bases and J by 6 bases, and 12 bases separated the two germline ends. CDR3 sequence (DNA): TGCGCCAGCAGTAGGGGGGTACCGGATACGCAGTATTTT. Translating gives CASSRGVPDTQYF.